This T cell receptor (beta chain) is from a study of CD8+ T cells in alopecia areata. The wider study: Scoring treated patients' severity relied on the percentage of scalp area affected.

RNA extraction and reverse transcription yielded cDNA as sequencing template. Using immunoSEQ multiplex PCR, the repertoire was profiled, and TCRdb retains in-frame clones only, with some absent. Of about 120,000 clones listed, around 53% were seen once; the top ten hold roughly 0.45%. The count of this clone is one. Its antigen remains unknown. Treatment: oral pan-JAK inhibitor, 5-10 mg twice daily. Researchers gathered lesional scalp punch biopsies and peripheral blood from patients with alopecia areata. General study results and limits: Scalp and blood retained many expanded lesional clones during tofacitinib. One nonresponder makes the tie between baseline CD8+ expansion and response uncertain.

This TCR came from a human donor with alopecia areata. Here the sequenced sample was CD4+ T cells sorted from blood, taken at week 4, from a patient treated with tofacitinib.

CDR3 amino acids: CAWIRPPRLSDRGLDNEQFF. CDR3 DNA: TGTGCCTGGATCCGCCCCCCACGACTTAGCGACAGGGGGCTTGACAATGAGCAGTTCTTC. The chain links TRBV30 to TRBJ2-1; 10 positions agree with TRBD1. Germline CDR1 GTSNPN, CDR2 SVGIG (reference sequence). V was pared by 4 bases and J by 5 bases, with 23 bases of the junction left unmatched. The CDR3 is made up of 20 amino acids. Complete variable domain (other parts from reference TRBV30 and TRBJ2-1): SQTIHQWPATLVQPVGSPLSLECTVEGTSNPNLYWYRQAAGRGLQLLFYSVGIGQISSEVPQNLSASRPQDRQFILSSKKLLLSDSGFYLCAWIRPPRLSDRGLDNEQFFGPGTRLTVL.